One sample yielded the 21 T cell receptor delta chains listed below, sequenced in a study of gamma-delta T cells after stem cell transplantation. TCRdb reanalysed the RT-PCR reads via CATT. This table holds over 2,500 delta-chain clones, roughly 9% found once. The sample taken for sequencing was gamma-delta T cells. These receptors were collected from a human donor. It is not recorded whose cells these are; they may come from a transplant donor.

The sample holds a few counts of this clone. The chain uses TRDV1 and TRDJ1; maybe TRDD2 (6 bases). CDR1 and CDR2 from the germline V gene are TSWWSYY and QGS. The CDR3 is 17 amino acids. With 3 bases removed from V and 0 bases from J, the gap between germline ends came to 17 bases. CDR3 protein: CALGDLRSFPYTDKLIF. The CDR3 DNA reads TGTGCTCTTGGGGACCTAAGATCCTTCCCGTACACCGATAAACTCATCTTT.

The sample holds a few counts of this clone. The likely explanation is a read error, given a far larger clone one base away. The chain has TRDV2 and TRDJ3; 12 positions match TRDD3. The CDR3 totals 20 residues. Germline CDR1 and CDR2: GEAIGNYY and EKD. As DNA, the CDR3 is TGTGCCCGTGACAACGTACTGGGGGATACAAGCTCCTGGGACACCCGACAGATGTTTTTC. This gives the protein CARDNVLGDTSSWDTRQMFF.

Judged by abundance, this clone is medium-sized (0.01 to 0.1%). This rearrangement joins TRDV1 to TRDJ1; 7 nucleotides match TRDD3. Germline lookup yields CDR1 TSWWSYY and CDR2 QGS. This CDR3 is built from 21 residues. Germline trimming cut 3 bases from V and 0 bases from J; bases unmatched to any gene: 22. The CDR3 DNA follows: TGTGCTCTTGGGGATCCCTACTATTACGTTCAGGGGGATCCTTACACCGATAAACTCATCTTT. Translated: CALGDPYYYVQGDPYTDKLIF.

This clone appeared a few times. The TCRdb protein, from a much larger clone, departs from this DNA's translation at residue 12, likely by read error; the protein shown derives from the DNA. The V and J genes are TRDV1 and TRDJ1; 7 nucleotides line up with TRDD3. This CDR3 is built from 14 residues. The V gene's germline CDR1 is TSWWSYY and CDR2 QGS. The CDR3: CAPRGIRYTDKPIF. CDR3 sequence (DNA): TGTGCTCCAAGGGGGATTAGGTACACCGATAAACCCATCTTT.

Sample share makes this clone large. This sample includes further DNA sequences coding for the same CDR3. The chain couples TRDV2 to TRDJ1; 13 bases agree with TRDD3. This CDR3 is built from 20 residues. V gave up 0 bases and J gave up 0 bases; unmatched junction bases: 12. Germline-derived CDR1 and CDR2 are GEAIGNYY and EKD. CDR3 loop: CACDTELGDTGGEYTDKLIF. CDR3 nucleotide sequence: TGTGCCTGTGACACCGAACTGGGGGATACGGGGGGTGAATACACCGATAAACTCATCTTT.

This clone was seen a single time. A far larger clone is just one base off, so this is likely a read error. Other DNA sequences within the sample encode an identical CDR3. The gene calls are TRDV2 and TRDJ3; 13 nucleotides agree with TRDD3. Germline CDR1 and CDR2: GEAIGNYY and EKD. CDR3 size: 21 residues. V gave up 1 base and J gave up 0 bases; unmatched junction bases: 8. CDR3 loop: CACDTLLGDTLSSWDTRQMFF. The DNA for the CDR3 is TGTGCCTGTGACACATTACTGGGGGATACGCTCAGCTCCTGGGACACCCGACAGATGTTTTTC.

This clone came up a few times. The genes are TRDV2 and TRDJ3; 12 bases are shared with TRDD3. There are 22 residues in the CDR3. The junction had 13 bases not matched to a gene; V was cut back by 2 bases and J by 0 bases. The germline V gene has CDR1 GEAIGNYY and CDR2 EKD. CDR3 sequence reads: CACDRFNWGIHGSSWDTRQMFF. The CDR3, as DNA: TGTGCCTGTGACAGATTCAACTGGGGGATACATGGTAGCTCCTGGGACACCCGACAGATGTTTTTC.

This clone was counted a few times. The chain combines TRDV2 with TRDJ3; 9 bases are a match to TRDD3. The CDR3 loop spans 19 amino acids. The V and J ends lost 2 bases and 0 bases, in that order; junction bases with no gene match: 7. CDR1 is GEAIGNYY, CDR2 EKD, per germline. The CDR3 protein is CACDILGDNSSWDTRQMFF. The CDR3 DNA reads TGTGCCTGTGACATACTGGGGGACAATAGCTCCTGGGACACCCGACAGATGTTTTTC.

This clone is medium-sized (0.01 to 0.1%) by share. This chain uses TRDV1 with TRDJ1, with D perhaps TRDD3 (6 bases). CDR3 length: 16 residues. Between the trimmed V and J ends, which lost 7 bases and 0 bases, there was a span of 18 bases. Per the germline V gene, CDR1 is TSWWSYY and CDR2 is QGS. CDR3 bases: TGTGCTCTTGAGAACCCTGGGGACCTATACACCGATAAACTCATCTTT. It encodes CALENPGDLYTDKLIF.

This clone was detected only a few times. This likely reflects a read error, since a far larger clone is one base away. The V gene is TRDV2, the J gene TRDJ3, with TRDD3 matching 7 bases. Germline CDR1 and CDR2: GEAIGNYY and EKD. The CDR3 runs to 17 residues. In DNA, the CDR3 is TGTGCCTGTGACACCTGGGGGAGCTCCTGGGACACCCGACAGGTGTTTTTC. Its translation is CACDTWGSSWDTRQVFF.

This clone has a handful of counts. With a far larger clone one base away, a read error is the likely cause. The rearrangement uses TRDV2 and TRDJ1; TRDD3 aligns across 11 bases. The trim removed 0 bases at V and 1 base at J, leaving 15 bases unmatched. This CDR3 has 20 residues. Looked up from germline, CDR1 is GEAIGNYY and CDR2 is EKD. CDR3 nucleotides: TGTGCCTGTGACACCGTACGCCTGGGGGATACTGGGGGAACCACCGATAAACTCATCTTT. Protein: CACDTVRLGDTGGTTDKLIF.

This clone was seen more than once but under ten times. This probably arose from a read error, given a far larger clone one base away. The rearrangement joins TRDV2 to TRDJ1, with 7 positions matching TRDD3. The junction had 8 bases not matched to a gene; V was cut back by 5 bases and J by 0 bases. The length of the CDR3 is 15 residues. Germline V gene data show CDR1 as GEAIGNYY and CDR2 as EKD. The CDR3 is CACAGGRHYTDKLIF. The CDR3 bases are TGTGCCTGTGCTGGGGGCCGCCATTACACCGATAAACTCATCTTT.

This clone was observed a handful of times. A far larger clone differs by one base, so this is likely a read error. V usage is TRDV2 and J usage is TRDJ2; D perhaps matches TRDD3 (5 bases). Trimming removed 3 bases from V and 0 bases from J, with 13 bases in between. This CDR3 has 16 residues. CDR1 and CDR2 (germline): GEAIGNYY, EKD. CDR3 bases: TGTGCCTGTGACTCCATGGGGAATACTTTGACAGCACAACTCTTCTTT. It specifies CACDSMGNTLTAQLFF.

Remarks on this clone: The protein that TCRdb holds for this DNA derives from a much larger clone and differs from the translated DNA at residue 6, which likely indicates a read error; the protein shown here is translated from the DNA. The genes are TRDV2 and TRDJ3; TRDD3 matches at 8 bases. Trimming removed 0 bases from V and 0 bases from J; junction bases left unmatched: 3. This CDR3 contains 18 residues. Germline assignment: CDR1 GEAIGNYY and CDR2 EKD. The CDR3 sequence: CACDTWGYRSWDTRQMFF. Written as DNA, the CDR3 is TGTGCCTGTGACACCTGGGGATACCGCTCCTGGGACACCCGACAGATGTTTTTC.

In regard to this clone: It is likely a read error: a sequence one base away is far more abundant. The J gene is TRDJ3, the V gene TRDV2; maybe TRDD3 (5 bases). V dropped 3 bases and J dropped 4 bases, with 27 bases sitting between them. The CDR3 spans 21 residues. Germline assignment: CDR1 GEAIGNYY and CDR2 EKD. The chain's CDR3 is CACDADFLLVFGEWDTRQMFF. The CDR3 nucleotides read TGTGCCTGTGACGCCGACTTTCTACTGGTCTTCGGAGAATGGGACACCCGACAGATGTTTTTC.

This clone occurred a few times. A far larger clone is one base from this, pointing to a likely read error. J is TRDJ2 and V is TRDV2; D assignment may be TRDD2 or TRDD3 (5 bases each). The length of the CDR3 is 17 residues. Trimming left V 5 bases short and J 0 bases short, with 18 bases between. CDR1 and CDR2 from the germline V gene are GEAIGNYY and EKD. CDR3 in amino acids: CACGLLAPEALTAQLFF. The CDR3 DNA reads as TGTGCCTGTGGCCTACTGGCGCCCGAGGCTTTGACAGCACAACTCTTCTTT.

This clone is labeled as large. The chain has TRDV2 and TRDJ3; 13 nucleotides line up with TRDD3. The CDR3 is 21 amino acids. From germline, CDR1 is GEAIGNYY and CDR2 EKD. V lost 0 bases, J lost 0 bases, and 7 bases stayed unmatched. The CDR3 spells CACDTVLGDTPSSWDTRQMFF. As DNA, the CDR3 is TGTGCCTGTGACACCGTACTGGGGGATACGCCCAGCTCCTGGGACACCCGACAGATGTTTTTC.

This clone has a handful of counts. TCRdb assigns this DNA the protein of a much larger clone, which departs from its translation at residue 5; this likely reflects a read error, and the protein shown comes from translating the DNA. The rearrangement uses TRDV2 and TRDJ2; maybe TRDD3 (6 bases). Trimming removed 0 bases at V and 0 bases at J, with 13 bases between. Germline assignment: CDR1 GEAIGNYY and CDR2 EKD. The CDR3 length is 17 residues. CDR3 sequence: CACDTWGSQALTAQLFF. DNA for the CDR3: TGTGCCTGTGACACCTGGGGGTCTCAAGCTTTGACAGCACAACTCTTCTTT.

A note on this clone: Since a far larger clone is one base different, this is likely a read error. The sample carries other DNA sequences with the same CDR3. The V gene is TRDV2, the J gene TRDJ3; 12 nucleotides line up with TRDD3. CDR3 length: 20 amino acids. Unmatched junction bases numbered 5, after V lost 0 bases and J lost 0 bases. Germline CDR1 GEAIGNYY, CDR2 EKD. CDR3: CACDTVLGDTSSWDTRQMFF. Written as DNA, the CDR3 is TGTGCCTGTGACACCGTACTGGGGGATACAAGCTCCTGGGACACCCGACAGATGTTTTTC.

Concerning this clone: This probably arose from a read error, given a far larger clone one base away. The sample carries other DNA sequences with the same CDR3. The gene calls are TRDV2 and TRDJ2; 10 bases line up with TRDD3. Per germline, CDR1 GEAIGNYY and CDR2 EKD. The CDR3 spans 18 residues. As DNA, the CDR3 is TGTGCCTGTGACACCGTTGGGGGATACTCAGCTTTGACAGCGCAACTCTTCTTT. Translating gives CACDTVGGYSALTAQLFF.

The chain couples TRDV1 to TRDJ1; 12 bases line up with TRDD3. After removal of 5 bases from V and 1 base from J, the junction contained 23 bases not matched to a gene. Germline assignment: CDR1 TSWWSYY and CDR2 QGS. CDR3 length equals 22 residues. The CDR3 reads CALGRLLPTAGGYGGSTDKLIF. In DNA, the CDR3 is TGTGCTCTTGGGAGACTTCTTCCTACGGCTGGGGGATACGGGGGAAGCACCGATAAACTCATCTTT.